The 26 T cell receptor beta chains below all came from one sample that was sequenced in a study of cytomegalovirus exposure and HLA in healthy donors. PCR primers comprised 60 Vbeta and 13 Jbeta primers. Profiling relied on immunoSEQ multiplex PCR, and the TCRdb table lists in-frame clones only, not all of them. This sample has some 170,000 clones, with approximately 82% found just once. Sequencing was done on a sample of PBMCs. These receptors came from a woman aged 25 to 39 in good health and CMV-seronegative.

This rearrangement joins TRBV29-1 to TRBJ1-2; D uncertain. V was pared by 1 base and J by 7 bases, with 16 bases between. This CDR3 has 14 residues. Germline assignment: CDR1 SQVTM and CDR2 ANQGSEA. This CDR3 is CSVEVWAGKGGYTF. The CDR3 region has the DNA TGCAGCGTTGAAGTTTGGGCGGGTAAGGGTGGCTACACCTTC.

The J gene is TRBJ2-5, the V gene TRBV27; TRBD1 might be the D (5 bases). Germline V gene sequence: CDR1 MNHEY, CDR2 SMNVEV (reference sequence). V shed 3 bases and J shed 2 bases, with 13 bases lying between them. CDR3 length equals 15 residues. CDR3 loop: CASSFGGQGQETQYF. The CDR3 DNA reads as TGTGCCAGCAGTTTTGGTGGGCAGGGACAAGAGACCCAGTACTTC.

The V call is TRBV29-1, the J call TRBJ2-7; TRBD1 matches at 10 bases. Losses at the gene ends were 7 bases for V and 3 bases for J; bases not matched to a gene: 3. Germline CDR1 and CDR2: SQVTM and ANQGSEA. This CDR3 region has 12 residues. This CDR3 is CSAGQGGYEQYF. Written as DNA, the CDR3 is TGCAGCGCAGGACAGGGGGGCTACGAGCAGTACTTC.

The CDR3 DNA follows: TGTGCCAGCGCGGGACAGGTGAACACTGAAGCTTTCTTT. Translated, it gives CASAGQVNTEAFF. This chain links TRBV19 with TRBJ1-1, with 8 positions matching TRBD1. Germline lookup yields CDR1 LNHDA and CDR2 SQIVND (reference sequence). V shed 9 bases and J 0 bases; nucleotides not matched to a gene: 3. This CDR3 has 13 residues.

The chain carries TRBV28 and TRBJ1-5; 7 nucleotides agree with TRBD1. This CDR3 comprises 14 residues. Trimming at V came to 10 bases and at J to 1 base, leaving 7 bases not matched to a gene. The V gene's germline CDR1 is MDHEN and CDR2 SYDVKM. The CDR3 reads CATHEGASNQPQHF. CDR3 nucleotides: TGTGCCACCCACGAGGGGGCAAGCAATCAGCCCCAGCATTTT.

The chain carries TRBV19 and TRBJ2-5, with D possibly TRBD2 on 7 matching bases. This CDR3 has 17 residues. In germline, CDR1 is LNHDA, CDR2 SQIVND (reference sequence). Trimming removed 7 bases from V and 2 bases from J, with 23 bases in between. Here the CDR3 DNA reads TGTGCCAGTACCCACCCCGGGGGCCCTAGCGGACAAGAGACCCAGTACTTC. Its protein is CASTHPGGPSGQETQYF. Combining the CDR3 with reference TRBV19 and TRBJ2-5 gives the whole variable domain DGGITQSPKYLFRKEGQNVTLSCEQNLNHDAMYWYRQDPGQGLRLIYYSQIVNDFQKGDIAEGYSVSREKKESFPLTVTSAQKNPTAFYLCASTHPGGPSGQETQYFGPGTRLLVL.

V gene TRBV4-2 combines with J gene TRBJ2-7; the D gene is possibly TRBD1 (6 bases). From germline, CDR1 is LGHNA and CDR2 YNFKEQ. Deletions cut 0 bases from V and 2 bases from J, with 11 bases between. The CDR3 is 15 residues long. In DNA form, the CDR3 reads TGTGCCAGCAGCCAAGATTGGGGGCCCACCTACGAGCAGTACTTC. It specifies CASSQDWGPTYEQYF.

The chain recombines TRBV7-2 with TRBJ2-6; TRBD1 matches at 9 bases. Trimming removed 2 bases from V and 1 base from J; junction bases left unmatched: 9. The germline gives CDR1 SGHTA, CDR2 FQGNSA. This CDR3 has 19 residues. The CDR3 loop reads CASSLRGQGLASGANVLTF. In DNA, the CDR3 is TGTGCCAGCAGCTTAAGAGGACAGGGGTTAGCATCTGGGGCCAACGTCCTGACTTTC.

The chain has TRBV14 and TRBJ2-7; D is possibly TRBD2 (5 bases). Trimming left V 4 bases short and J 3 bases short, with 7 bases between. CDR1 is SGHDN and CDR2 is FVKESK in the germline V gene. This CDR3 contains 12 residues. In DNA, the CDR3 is TGTGCCAGCAGCCTACTAGGCTACGAGCAGTACTTC. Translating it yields CASSLLGYEQYF. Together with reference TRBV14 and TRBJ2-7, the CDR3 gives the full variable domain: EAGVTQFPSHSVIEKGQTVTLRCDPISGHDNLYWYRRVMGKEIKFLLHFVKESKQDESGMPNNRFLAERTGGTYSTLKVQPAELEDSGVYFCASSLLGYEQYFGPGTRLTVT.

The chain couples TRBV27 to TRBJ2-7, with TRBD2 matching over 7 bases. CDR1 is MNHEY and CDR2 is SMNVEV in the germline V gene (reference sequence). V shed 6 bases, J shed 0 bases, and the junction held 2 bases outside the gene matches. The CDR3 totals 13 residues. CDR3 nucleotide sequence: TGTGCCAGCAGCCGGGGGGACTCCTACGAGCAGTACTTC. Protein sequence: CASSRGDSYEQYF.

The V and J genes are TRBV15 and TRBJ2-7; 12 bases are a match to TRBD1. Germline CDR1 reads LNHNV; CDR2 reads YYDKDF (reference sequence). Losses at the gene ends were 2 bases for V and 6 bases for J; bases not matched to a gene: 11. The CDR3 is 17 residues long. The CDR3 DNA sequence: TGTGCCACCAGCAGATCAAGGGGGGGACAGGGGGCGTCCGAGCAGTACTTC. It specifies CATSRSRGGQGASEQYF.

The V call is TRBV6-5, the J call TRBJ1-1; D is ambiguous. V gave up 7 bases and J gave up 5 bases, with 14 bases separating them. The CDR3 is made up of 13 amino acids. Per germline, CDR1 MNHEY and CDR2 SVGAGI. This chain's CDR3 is CASTPSRGTEAFF. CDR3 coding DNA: TGTGCCAGCACCCCATCTCGGGGTACTGAAGCTTTCTTT.

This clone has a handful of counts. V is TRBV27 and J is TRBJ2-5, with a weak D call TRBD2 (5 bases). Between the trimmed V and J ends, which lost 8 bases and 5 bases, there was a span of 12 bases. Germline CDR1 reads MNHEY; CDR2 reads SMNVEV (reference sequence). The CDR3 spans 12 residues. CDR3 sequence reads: CASGNRGETQYF. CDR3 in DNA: TGTGCCAGCGGAAATCGCGGGGAGACCCAGTACTTC.

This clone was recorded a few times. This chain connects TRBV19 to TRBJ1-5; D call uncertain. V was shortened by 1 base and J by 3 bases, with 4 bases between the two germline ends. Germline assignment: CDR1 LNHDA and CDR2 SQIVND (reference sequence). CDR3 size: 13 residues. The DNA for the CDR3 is TGTGCCAGTAGTATAGCCTCCAATCAGCCCCAGCATTTT. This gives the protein CASSIASNQPQHF.

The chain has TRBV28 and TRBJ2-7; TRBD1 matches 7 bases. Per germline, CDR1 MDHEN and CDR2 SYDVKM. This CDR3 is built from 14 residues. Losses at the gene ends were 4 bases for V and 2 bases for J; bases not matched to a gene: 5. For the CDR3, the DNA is TGTGCCAGCAGTTCGGGACAGAACCCCTACGAGCAGTACTTC. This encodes CASSSGQNPYEQYF. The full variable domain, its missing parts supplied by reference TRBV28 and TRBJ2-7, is DVKVTQSSRYLVKRTGEKVFLECVQDMDHENMFWYRQDPGLGLRLIYFSYDVKMKEKGDIPEGYSVSREKKERFSLILESASTNQTSMYLCASSSGQNPYEQYFGPGTRLTVT.

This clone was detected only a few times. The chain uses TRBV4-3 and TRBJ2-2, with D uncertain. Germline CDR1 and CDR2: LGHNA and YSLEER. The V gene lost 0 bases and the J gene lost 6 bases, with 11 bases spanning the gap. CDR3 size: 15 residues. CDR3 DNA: TGCGCCAGCAGCCAAGATTTAATCACACCCGGGGAGCTGTTTTTT. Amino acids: CASSQDLITPGELFF.

CDR3 sequence: CATTLRVDQYGYTF. CDR3 nucleotides: TGTGCCACCACATTGCGGGTCGATCAATATGGCTACACCTTC. The chain carries TRBV27 and TRBJ1-2, with D uncertain. V lost 10 bases and J 5 bases, leaving 20 bases between the germline ends. CDR1 and CDR2 (germline): MNHEY, SMNVEV (reference sequence). The CDR3 runs 14 residues.

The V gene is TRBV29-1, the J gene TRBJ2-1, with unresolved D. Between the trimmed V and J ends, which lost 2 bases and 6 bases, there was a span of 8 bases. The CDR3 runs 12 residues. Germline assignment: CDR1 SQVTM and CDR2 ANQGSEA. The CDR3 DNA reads TGCAGCGTTGAATGGCAGCGCAATGAGCAGTTCTTC. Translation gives CSVEWQRNEQFF.

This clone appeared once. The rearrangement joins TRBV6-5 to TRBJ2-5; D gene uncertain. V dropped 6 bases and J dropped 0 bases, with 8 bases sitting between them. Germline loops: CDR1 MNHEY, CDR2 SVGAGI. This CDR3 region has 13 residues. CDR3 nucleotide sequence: TGTGCCAGCAGGCGGCGCGACCAAGAGACCCAGTACTTC. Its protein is CASRRRDQETQYF.

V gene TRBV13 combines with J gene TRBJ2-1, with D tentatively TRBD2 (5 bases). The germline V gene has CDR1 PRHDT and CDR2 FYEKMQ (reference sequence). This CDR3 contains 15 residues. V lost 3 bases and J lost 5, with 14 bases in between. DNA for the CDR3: TGTGCCAGCAGCTTTTTCAGCGGAGATCACAATGAGCAGTTCTTC. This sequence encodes CASSFFSGDHNEQFF. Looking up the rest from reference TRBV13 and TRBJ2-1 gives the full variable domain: AAGVIQSPRHLIKEKRETATLKCYPIPRHDTVYWYQQGPGQDPQFLISFYEKMQSDKGSIPDRFSAQQFSDYHSELNMSSLELGDSALYFCASSFFSGDHNEQFFGPGTRLTVL.

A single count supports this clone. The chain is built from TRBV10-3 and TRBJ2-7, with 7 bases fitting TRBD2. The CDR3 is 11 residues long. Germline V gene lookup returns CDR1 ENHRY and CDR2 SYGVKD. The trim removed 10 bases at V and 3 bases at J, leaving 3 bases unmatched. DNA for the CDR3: TGTGCCAGTCGGACTAGCTACGAGCAGTACTTC. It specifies CASRTSYEQYF.

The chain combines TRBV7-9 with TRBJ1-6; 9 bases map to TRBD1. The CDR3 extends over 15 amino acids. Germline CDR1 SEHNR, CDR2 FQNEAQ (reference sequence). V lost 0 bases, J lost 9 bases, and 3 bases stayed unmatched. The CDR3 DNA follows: TGTGCCAGCAGCTTAGCGACAGGGGGATTTTCACCCCTCCACTTT. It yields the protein CASSLATGGFSPLHF.

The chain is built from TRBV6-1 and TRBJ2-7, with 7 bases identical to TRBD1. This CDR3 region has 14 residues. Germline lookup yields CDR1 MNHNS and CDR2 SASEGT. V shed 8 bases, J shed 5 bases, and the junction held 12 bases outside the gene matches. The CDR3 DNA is TGTGCCAGCTGGGATCCGGGACAGTACCACGAGCAGTACTTC. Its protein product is CASWDPGQYHEQYF.

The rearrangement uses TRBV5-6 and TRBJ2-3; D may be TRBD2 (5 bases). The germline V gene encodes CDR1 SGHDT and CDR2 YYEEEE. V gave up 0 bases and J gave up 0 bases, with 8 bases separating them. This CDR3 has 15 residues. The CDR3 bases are TGTGCCAGCAGCTTGGGCGGGCTCAGCACAGATACGCAGTATTTT. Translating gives CASSLGGLSTDTQYF.

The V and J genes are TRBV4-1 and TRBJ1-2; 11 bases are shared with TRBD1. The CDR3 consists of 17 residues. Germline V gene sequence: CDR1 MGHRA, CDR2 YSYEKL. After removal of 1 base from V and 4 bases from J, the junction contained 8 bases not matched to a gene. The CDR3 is CASSQGTGGFRGYGYTF. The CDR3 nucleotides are TGCGCCAGCAGCCAAGGGACAGGGGGCTTCCGAGGCTATGGCTACACCTTC.

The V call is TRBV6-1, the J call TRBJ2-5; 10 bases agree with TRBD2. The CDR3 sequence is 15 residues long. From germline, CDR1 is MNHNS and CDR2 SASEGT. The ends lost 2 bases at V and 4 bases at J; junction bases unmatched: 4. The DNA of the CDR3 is TGTGCCAGCAGTGAAAATCTAGCGGGAGCAGAGACCCAGTACTTC. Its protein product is CASSENLAGAETQYF.